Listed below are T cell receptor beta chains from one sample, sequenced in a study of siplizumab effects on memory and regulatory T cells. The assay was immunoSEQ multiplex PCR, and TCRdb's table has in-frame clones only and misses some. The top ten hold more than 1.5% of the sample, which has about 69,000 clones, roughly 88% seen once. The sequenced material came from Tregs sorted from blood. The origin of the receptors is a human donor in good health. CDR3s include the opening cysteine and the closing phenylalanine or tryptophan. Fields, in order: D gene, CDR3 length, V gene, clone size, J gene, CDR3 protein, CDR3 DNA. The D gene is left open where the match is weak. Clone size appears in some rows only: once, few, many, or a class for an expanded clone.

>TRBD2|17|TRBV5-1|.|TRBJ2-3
CASSLTLLAGGSDTQYF
TGCGCCAGCAGCTTGACCCTCCTAGCGGGAGGTTCAGATACGCAGTATTTT
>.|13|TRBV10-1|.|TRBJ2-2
CASQQAATGELFF
TGCGCCAGCCAACAGGCCGCCACCGGGGAGCTGTTTTTT
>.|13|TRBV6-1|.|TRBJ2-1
CASRTTTYNEQFF
TGTGCCAGCAGAACGACTACCTACAATGAGCAGTTCTTC
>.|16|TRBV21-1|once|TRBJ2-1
CASSLKREGHHNEQFF
TGTGCCAGCAGCCTCAAGCGGGAGGGCCACCACAATGAGCAGTTCTTC
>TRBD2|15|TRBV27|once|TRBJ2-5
CATQGSGRASETQYF
TGTGCCACCCAGGGTAGCGGGAGAGCCTCGGAGACCCAGTACTTC
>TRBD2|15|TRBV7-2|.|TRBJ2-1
CASSPPSGRRNEQFF
TGTGCCAGCAGCCCTCCTAGCGGGAGGAGAAATGAGCAGTTCTTC
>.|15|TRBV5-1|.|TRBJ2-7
CASSPATRPSYEQYF
TGCGCCAGCAGCCCGGCTACTAGGCCGTCCTACGAGCAGTACTTC
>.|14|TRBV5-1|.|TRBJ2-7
CASSLGAGPLRQYF
TGCGCCAGCAGCTTGGGAGCGGGCCCTCTCAGGCAGTACTTC
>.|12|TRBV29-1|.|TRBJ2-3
CSVRQFTDTQYF
TGCAGCGTTCGACAGTTTACAGATACGCAGTATTTT
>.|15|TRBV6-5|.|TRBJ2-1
CASRRKGAAYNEQFF
TGTGCCAGCAGAAGAAAAGGGGCGGCCTACAATGAGCAGTTCTTC
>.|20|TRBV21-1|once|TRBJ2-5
CASSSPSTSGKPYLRETQYF
TGTGCCAGCAGCTCCCCCTCGACTAGCGGGAAACCTTATTTGCGAGAGACCCAGTACTTC
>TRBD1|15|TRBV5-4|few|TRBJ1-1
CASSLEGGVGTEAFF
TGTGCCAGCAGCTTGGAAGGGGGCGTTGGCACTGAAGCTTTCTTT